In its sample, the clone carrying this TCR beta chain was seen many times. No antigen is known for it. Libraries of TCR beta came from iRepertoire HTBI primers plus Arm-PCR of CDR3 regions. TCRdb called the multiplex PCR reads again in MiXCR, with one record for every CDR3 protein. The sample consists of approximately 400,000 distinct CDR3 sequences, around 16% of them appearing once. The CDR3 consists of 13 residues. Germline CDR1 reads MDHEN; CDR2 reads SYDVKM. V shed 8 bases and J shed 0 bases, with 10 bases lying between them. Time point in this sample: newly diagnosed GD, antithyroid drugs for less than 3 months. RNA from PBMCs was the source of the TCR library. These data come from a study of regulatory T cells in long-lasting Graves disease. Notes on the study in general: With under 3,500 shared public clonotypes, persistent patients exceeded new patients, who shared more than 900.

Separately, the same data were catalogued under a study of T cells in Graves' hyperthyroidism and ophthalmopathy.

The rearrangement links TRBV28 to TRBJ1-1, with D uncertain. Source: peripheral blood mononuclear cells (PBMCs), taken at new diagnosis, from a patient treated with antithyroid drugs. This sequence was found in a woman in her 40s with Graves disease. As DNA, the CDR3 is TGTGCCAGCTCGGAGGCAATGAACACTGAAGCTTTCTTT. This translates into CASSEAMNTEAFF.